This paragraph covers one TCR beta chain sequence. Participant-reported clinical history was the basis for cohort assignment. Germline loops: CDR1 SNHLY, CDR2 FYNNEI. The V and J ends lost 3 bases and 4 bases respectively, with 15 bases between them. There are 15 residues in the CDR3. These data come from a study of blood T cell repertoires in COVID-19. Study-level information: Acute and convalescent COVID-19 specimens originated in the United States, Italy and Spain. The analysed material was cDNA or gDNA that came from T cells, B-cell-depleted T cells, or PBMCs.

Method: immunoSEQ multiplex PCR; TCRdb's copy keeps in-frame clones and lacks some. The table includes 350,000 to 450,000 clones, roughly nine tenths detected once. This sequence was found in a woman in her 40s who had been exposed to COVID-19. Material: PBMCs or T cells enriched from blood (not recorded which). The chain employs TRBV2 and TRBJ1-2, with a possible D match to TRBD1 (6 bases). The CDR3 spells CASSESGGEPYGYTF. CDR3 in DNA: TGTGCCAGCAGTGAGTCGGGGGGCGAGCCCTATGGCTACACCTTC.